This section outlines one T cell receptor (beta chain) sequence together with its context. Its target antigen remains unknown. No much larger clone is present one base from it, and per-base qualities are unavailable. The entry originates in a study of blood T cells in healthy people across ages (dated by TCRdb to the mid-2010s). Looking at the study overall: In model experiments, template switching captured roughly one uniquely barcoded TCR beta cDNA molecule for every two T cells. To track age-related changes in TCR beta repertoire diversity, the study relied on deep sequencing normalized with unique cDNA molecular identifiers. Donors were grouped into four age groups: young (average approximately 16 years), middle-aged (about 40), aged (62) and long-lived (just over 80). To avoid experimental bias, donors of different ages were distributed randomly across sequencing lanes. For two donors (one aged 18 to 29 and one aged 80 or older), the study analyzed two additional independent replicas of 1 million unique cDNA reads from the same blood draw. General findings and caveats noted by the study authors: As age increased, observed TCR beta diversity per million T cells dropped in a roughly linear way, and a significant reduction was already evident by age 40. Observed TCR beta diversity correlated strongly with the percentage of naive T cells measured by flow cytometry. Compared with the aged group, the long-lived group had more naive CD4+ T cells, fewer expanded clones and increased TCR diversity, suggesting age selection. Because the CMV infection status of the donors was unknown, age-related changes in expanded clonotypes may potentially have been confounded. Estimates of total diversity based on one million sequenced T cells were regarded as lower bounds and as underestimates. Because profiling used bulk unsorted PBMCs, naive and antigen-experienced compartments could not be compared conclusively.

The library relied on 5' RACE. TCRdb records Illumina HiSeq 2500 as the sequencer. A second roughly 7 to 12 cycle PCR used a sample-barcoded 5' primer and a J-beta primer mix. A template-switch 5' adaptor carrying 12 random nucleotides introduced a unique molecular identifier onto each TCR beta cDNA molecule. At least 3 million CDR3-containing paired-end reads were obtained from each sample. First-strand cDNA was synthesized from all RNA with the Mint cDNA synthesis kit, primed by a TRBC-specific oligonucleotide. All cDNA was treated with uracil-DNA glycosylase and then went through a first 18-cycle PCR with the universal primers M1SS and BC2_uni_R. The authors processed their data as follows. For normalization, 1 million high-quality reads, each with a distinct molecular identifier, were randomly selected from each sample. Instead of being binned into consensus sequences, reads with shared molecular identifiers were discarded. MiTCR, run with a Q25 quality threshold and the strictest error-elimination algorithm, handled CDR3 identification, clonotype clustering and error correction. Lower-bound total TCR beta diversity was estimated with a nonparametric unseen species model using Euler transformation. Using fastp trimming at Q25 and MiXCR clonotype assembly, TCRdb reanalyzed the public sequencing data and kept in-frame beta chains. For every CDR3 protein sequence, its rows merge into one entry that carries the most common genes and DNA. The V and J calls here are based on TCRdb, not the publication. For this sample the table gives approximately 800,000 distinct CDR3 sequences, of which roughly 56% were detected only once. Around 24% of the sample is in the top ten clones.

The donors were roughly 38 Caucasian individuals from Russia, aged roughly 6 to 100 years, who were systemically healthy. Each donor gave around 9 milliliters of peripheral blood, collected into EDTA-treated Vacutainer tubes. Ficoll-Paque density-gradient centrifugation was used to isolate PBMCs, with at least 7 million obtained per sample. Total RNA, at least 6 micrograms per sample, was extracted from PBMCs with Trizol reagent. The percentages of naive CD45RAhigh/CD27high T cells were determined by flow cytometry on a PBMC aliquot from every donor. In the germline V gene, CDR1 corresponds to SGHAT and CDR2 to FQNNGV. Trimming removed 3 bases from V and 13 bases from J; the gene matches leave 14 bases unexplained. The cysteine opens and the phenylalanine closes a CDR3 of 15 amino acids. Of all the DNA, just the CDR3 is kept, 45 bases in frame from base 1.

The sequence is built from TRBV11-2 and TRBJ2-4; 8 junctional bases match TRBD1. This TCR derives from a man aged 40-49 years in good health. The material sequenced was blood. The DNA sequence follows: TGTGCCAGCAGCTTTAGTCAGGGGGCTCAGAATGAGCAGTACTTC. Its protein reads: CASSFSQGAQNEQYF.